This T cell receptor beta chain was retrieved from a study of cytomegalovirus exposure and HLA in healthy donors. The junction had 7 bases not matched to a gene; V was cut back by 4 bases and J by 3 bases. There are 16 residues in the CDR3. Germline V CDR1 and CDR2: MGHRA, YSYEKL. With 60 Vbeta and 13 Jbeta primers, the PCR was carried out. This table comes from immunoSEQ multiplex PCR, and its TCRdb copy is limited to in-frame clones, with some not included. The sample has 85,000 to 130,000 clones, approximately 80% seen once; the top ten hold about 5.4%. The receptor was derived from a young woman in good health and CMV-seropositive. Sequenced sample: PBMCs. The chain uses TRBV4-1 and TRBJ2-3; TRBD2 matches at 10 bases. The CDR3 loop is CASSPQREGRTDTQYF. CDR3 DNA sequence: TGCGCCAGCAGCCCCCAGCGGGAGGGCCGGACAGATACGCAGTATTTT.